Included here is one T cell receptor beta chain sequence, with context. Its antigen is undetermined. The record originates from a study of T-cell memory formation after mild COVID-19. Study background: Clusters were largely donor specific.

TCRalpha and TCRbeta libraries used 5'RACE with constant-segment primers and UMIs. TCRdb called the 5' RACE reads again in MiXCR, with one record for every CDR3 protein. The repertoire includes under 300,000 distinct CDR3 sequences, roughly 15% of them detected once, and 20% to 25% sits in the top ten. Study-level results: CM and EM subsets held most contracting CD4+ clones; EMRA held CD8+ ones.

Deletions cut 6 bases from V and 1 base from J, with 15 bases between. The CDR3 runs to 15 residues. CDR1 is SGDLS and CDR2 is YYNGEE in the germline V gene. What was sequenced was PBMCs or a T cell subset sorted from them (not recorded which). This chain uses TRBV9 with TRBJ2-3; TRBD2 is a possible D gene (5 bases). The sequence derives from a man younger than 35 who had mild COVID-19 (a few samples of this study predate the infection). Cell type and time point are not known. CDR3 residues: CASNPTGVGTDTQYF. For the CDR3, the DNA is TGTGCCAGCAACCCGACCGGGGTAGGCACAGATACGCAGTATTTT.